This T cell receptor (beta chain) was observed in a study of blood T cell repertoires in COVID-19. For the study at large: In each case, the material was cDNA or gDNA derived from T cells, B-cell-depleted T cells, or PBMCs.

Clones were sequenced by immunoSEQ multiplex PCR, and TCRdb holds only the in-frame ones, with some missing. The table shows under 200,000 clones, with about 86% occurring only once. The CDR3 length is 14 residues. The V end lost 4 bases, the J end lost 5 bases, and 12 bases lay between the germline ends. Germline V gives CDR1 SGHRS, CDR2 YFSETQ. Sequencing used peripheral blood. J is TRBJ1-4 and V is TRBV5-1, with D possibly being TRBD1 (6 bases). The sequence derives from a man aged 50 to 60 with active or convalescent COVID-19. CDR3 protein: CASSRGQNNEKLFF. Written as DNA, the CDR3 is TGCGCCAGCAGCCGAGGACAGAACAATGAAAAACTGTTTTTT.